The 23 T cell receptor beta chains below come from one sample, sequenced in a study of blood T cell repertoires in COVID-19. Data came from immunoSEQ multiplex PCR; TCRdb stores just in-frame clones and leaves some out. The data hold some 190,000 clones, with roughly 88% observed a single time. Specimen: peripheral blood. These receptors all stem from a man aged 80 or over with COVID-19, enrolled during active disease.

The gene calls are TRBV28 and TRBJ1-3, with a weak D call TRBD1 (6 bases). V was pared by 7 bases and J by 4 bases, with 17 bases between. Germline V gene data show CDR1 as MDHEN and CDR2 as SYDVKM. This CDR3 comprises 15 residues. CDR3 sequence reads: CASTEGPGTGNTIYF. Here the CDR3 DNA reads TGTGCCAGCACCGAGGGTCCAGGGACAGGAAACACCATATATTTT.

This sequence joins TRBV3-1 (or the pseudogene TRBV3-2) and TRBJ2-2, with 11 bases fitting TRBD2. V dropped 3 bases and J dropped 4; count of bases not matched to a gene: 7. This CDR3 is 17 amino acids long. The V gene's germline CDR1 is LGHDT and CDR2 YNNKEL (reference sequence). The CDR3 sequence: CASSQCSGGACTGELFF. In DNA, the CDR3 is TGTGCCAGCAGCCAGTGTAGCGGGGGGGCGTGCACCGGGGAGCTGTTTTTT.

This clone was recorded once. The chain uses TRBV5-1 and TRBJ2-1; TRBD2 agrees at 13 bases. The CDR3 is 15 amino acids. Germline CDR1 is SGHRS and CDR2 is YFSETQ. V was pared by 4 bases and J by 5 bases, with 3 bases of the junction left unmatched. Here the CDR3 DNA reads TGCGCCAGCAGCGCGGGACTAGCGGGGAACAATGAGCAGTTCTTC. Amino acids: CASSAGLAGNNEQFF.

The chain has TRBV19 and TRBJ1-3; 8 bases align to TRBD1. Germline lookup yields CDR1 LNHDA and CDR2 SQIVND (reference sequence). CDR3 length: 17 amino acids. Trimming cost V 5 bases and J 4 bases; bases outside gene matches: 13. The CDR3 DNA reads as TGTGCCAGTAGTCCGGGCCTATTACGGACAGGGGGAAACACCATATATTTT. Its translation: CASSPGLLRTGGNTIYF.

The gene calls are TRBV18 and TRBJ2-1, with no clear D. The germline V gene has CDR1 KGHSH and CDR2 LQKENI. Deletions cut 3 bases from V and 5 bases from J, with 8 bases between. This CDR3 comprises 13 residues. The CDR3 protein is CASSPHFDNEQFF. The CDR3 coding sequence is TGTGCCAGCTCACCGCACTTTGACAATGAGCAGTTCTTC.

J is TRBJ1-5 and V is TRBV12-1; the DNA was not compared with TRBD1, the D call given in the table. TRBV12-1 is termed a pseudogene. The CDR3 length is 18 residues. For the CDR3, the DNA is TGTGCCAGCAGTGCACAGGGCCCCTTCCTCTTCAGCAATCAGCCCCAGCATTTT. The encoded protein is CASSAQGPFLFSNQPQHF.

The chain employs TRBV7-3 and TRBJ1-5; 7 nucleotides line up with TRBD1. V shed 5 bases and J 2 bases; nucleotides not matched to a gene: 0. The CDR3 loop spans 13 amino acids. Germline CDR1 is SGHTA and CDR2 is FQGTGA. The CDR3 spells CASSRGRNQPQHF. In nucleotides, the CDR3 is TGTGCCAGCAGCAGGGGGCGCAATCAGCCCCAGCATTTT. Variable domain in full (rest from reference TRBV7-3 and TRBJ1-5): GAGVSQTPSNKVTEKGKYVELRCDPISGHTALYWYRQSLGQGPEFLIYFQGTGAADDSGLPNDRFFAVRPEGSVSTLKIQRTERGDSAVYLCASSRGRNQPQHFGDGTRLSIL.

Comment on this clone: The same CDR3 is also encoded by other DNA sequences in this sample. This chain joins TRBV9 and TRBJ2-1; the D gene is possibly TRBD2 (6 bases). Between the trimmed V and J ends, which lost 0 bases and 1 base, there was a span of 11 bases. CDR3 length: 16 amino acids. Germline values: CDR1 SGDLS, CDR2 YYNGEE. CDR3 nucleotides: TGTGCCAGCAGCGTAGAGGGTCGGGGGTCCTACAATGAGCAGTTCTTC. This codes for CASSVEGRGSYNEQFF.

The CDR3 DNA follows: TGTGCCAGCAGCTTGAGACTTCTCTCCTACAATGAGCAGTTCTTC. As protein: CASSLRLLSYNEQFF. The J gene is TRBJ2-1, the V gene TRBV5-6, with D hard to call. The CDR3 totals 15 residues. With 1 base removed from V and 0 bases from J, the gap between germline ends came to 8 bases. CDR1 is SGHDT and CDR2 is YYEEEE in the germline V gene. Full variable domain (remainder filled in from reference TRBV5-6 and TRBJ2-1): DAGVTQSPTHLIKTRGQQVTLRCSPKSGHDTVSWYQQALGQGPQFIFQYYEEEERQRGNFPDRFSGHQFPNYSSELNVNALLLGDSALYLCASSLRLLSYNEQFFGPGTRLTVL.

The rearrangement links TRBV19 to TRBJ1-2; D may be TRBD1 (5 bases). The ends were cut back, 3 bases at V and 5 bases at J, with 25 bases in the middle. Germline-derived CDR1 and CDR2 are LNHDA and SQIVND (reference sequence). The CDR3 totals 18 residues. The CDR3 DNA is TGTGCCAGTAGTATGGCAAGGGGCACGCGGAGGGAAGCGTATGGCTACACCTTC. It translates to CASSMARGTRREAYGYTF.

V usage is TRBV9 and J usage is TRBJ1-4; no definite D call. Germline V gene lookup returns CDR1 SGDLS and CDR2 YYNGEE. The CDR3 length is 14 residues. Trimming left V 0 bases short and J 8 bases short, with 11 bases between. Here the CDR3 reads CASSVGGSLEKLFF. The CDR3 DNA reads as TGTGCCAGCAGCGTAGGAGGGTCCTTAGAAAAACTGTTTTTT.

The table lists this clone with a few counts. Written as DNA, the CDR3 is TGTGCCACAAAACGGGGAACTACTGGAAACACCATATATTTT. It yields the protein CATKRGTTGNTIYF. The V call is TRBV28, the J call TRBJ1-3; no clear D. V dropped 10 bases and J dropped 2 bases, with 15 bases sitting between them. CDR1 MDHEN and CDR2 SYDVKM come from the germline V gene. The CDR3 length is 14 residues.

CDR3 nucleotides: TGTGCCAGCCGCCCCAGGCAGGGGACCTACAATGAGCAGTTCTTC. Translating it yields CASRPRQGTYNEQFF. This chain connects TRBV2 to TRBJ2-1, with D maybe TRBD1 (6 bases). The germline V gene has CDR1 SNHLY and CDR2 FYNNEI. This CDR3 has 15 residues. V lost 8 bases and J 2 bases, leaving 16 bases between the germline ends.

The chain combines TRBV7-3 with TRBJ2-5; the D gene is possibly TRBD1 (5 bases). Germline CDR1 reads SGHTA; CDR2 reads FQGTGA. V was cut by 1 base and J by 2 bases, with 8 bases left in between. The CDR3 spans 14 residues. CDR3 protein: CASSLIPGQETQYF. DNA for the CDR3: TGTGCCAGCAGCTTAATCCCAGGGCAAGAGACCCAGTACTTC.

This clone showed up just a few times. This sequence joins TRBV18 and TRBJ1-5; tentative D call: TRBD1 (6 bases). V was trimmed by 0 bases and J by 8 bases, leaving 11 bases between them. There are 14 residues in the CDR3. Germline values: CDR1 KGHSH, CDR2 LQKENI. DNA of the CDR3: TGTGCCAGCTCACCACCGGGGCCAGGGGAGCCCCAGCATTTT. Its translation is CASSPPGPGEPQHF. Full variable domain (missing parts from reference TRBV18 and TRBJ1-5): NAGVMQNPRHLVRRRGQEARLRCSPMKGHSHVYWYRQLPEEGLKFMVYLQKENIIDESGMPKERFSAEFPKEGPSILRIQQVVRGDSAAYFCASSPPGPGEPQHFGDGTRLSIL.

The chain uses TRBV6-5 and TRBJ2-3; 9 nucleotides line up with TRBD2. Looked up from germline, CDR1 is MNHEY and CDR2 is SVGAGI. CDR3 length: 16 amino acids. J lost 2 bases, V lost 2 bases, and 5 bases had no gene match. The CDR3 is CASSYGRGGTTDTQYF. The CDR3 DNA sequence: TGTGCCAGCAGTTACGGGCGGGGGGGAACCACAGATACGCAGTATTTT.

The rearrangement joins TRBV6-5 to TRBJ1-4, with D possibly TRBD1 on 6 matching bases. Trimming left V 5 bases short and J 8 bases short, with 18 bases between. The CDR3 spans 15 residues. The germline gives CDR1 MNHEY, CDR2 SVGAGI. The DNA of the CDR3 is TGTGCCAGCAGTCCCCGACAGGAAGCTGGGGAAAAACTGTTTTTT. Amino acids: CASSPRQEAGEKLFF.

The chain uses TRBV19 and TRBJ1-4; D is perhaps TRBD1 (5 bases). V was shortened by 1 base and J by 3 bases, with 12 bases between the two germline ends. The V gene's germline CDR1 is LNHDA and CDR2 SQIVND (reference sequence). The CDR3 extends over 16 amino acids. In nucleotides, the CDR3 is TGTGCCAGTAGTATAGGCTTTGACAGCCCTAATGAAAAACTGTTTTTT. Translation gives CASSIGFDSPNEKLFF.

The chain combines TRBV7-3 with TRBJ2-2, with D tentatively TRBD2 (6 bases). The CDR3 runs to 16 residues. Per germline, CDR1 SGHTA and CDR2 FQGTGA. Trimming took off 5 bases at V and 5 bases at J, with 18 bases between the two ends. This CDR3 is CASSPRGRERTGELFF. The CDR3 nucleotides are TGTGCCAGCAGCCCGCGGGGAAGGGAGAGGACCGGGGAGCTGTTTTTT.

The chain combines TRBV4-1 with TRBJ2-5; 12 positions match TRBD2. The CDR3 is made up of 17 amino acids. Trimming took 0 bases from V and 5 from J; bases not matched to a gene: 7. Germline CDR1 MGHRA, CDR2 YSYEKL. The CDR3: CASSQDSGLAGGETQYF. DNA of the CDR3: TGCGCCAGCAGCCAAGATTCTGGGCTAGCGGGGGGGGAGACCCAGTACTTC.

The rearrangement links TRBV2 to TRBJ2-3; D remains ambiguous. Germline CDR1 and CDR2: SNHLY and FYNNEI. The V end lost 3 bases, the J end lost 2 bases, and 15 bases lay between the germline ends. This CDR3 comprises 16 residues. In DNA, the CDR3 is TGTGCCAGCAGTGATCGAGAACCCCCTAACACAGATACGCAGTATTTT. Its protein product is CASSDREPPNTDTQYF.

The V call is TRBV5-4, the J call TRBJ2-1, with TRBD1 matching over 7 bases. Germline V gene lookup returns CDR1 SGHNT and CDR2 YYREEE (reference sequence). The CDR3 has 15 residues. Trimming took 0 bases from V and 1 from J; bases not matched to a gene: 1. CDR3: CASSLETGSYNEQFF. The CDR3 nucleotides read TGTGCCAGCAGCTTGGAGACAGGGTCCTACAATGAGCAGTTCTTC.

This chain uses TRBV3-1 (or the pseudogene TRBV3-2) with TRBJ1-5; possibly TRBD1 for D (6 bases). Trimming left V 4 bases short and J 7 bases short, with 11 bases between. CDR1 is LGHDT and CDR2 is YNNKEL in the germline V gene (reference sequence). This CDR3 spans 13 amino acids. CDR3 region: CASSRTGKQPQHF. CDR3 DNA sequence: TGTGCCAGCAGCCGAACAGGGAAACAGCCCCAGCATTTT.